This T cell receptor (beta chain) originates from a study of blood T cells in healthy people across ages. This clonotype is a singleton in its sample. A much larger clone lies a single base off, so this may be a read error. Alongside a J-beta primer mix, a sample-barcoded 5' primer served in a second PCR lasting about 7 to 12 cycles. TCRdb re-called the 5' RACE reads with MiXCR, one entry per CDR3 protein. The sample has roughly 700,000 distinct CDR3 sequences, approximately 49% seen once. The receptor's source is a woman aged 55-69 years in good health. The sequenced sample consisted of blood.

This CDR3 is CAIRDDSDEQYF. CDR3 DNA sequence: TGTGCCATCAGGGACGATTCCGACGAGCAGTACTTC. V and J are TRBV10-3 and TRBJ2-5; D call uncertain. Gene TRBJ2-7 matches the end of the DNA better, so the J call may be wrong. CDR1 and CDR2 from the germline V gene are ENHRY and SYGVKD. This CDR3 region has 12 residues.